Listed here is a single T cell receptor beta chain. This entry belongs to a study of blood T cell repertoires in COVID-19. Profiled with immunoSEQ multiplex PCR; TCRdb holds only in-frame clones, not every one. The profile shows about 120,000 clones, 84% of them singletons. Germline assignment: CDR1 WSHSY and CDR2 SAAADI. The J segment lost 3 bases and the V segment lost 3 bases, leaving 7 bases of the junction unmatched. The CDR3 has 15 residues. What was sequenced was PBMCs or T cells enriched from blood (not recorded which). The chain recombines TRBV10-2 with TRBJ2-7; TRBD1 matches 8 bases. This sequence originates from a woman in her thirties who had recovered from COVID-19. The CDR3 DNA follows: TGCGCCAGCAGTGATACCGGGACAGGCTTCTACGAGCAGTACTTC. Residues: CASSDTGTGFYEQYF.